This T cell receptor beta chain was sequenced for a study of blood T cell repertoires in COVID-19. Trimming at V came to 4 bases and at J to 6 bases, leaving 5 bases not matched to a gene. CDR3 length: 14 amino acids. The germline V gene encodes CDR1 LGHDT and CDR2 YNNKEL (reference sequence). Cohorts were assigned according to the clinical history that participants reported. Profiled with immunoSEQ multiplex PCR; TCRdb holds only in-frame clones, not every one. The sample has approximately 300,000 clones; about 89% are singletons. This chain uses TRBV3-1 (or the pseudogene TRBV3-2) with TRBJ2-1, with TRBD1 matching over 8 bases. Sample: PBMCs or T cells enriched from blood (not recorded which). The origin of this receptor is a woman in her thirties who had recovered from COVID-19. In DNA form, the CDR3 reads TGTGCCAGCAGCCTCCGGACAGGGAGCAATGAGCAGTTCTTC. Its protein product is CASSLRTGSNEQFF.